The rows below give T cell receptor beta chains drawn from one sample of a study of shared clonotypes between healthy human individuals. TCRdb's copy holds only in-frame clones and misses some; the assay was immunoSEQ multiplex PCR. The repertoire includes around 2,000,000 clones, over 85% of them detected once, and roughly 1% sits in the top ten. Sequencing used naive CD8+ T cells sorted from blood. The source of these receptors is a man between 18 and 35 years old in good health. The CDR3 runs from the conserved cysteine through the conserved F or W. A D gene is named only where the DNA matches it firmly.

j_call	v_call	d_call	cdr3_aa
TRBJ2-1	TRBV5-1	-	CASRYAYNEQFF
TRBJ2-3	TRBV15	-	CATSRALDTQYF
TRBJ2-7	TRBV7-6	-	CASSLTGHGAASDEQYF
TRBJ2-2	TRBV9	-	CASRRPDTGELFF
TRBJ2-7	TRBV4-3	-	CASSQVYGSYEQYF
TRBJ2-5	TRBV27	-	CASRSYQETQYF
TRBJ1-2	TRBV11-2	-	CASSLAQGKNYGYTF
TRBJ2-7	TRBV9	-	CASFPRDSDYEQYF
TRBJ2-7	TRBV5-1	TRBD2	CASSWTSGSYEQYF
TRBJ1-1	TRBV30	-	CAWSVTGTEAFF
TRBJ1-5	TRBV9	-	CASSVEEFQPQHF
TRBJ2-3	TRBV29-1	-	CSVEDDRTDTQYF
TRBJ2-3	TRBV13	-	CASSLGTGSTDTQYF
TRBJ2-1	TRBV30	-	CAWSIIRGHEQFF
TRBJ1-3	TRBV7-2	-	CASSLVGAGNTIYF
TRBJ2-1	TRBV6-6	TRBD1	CASRYGQGDYNEQFF
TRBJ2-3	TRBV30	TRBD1	CAQGQGVPTDTQYF
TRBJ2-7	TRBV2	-	CASSVALSYEQYF
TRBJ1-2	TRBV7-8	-	CASSLEPGWYGYTF
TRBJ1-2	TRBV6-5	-	CASSIGGHGYTF
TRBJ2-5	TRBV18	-	CASSPQGSQETQYF
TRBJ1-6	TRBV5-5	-	CASSLEILGVYNSPLHF
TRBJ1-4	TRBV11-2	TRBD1	CASSPGTGLAEKLFF
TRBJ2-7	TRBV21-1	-	CASSSQGAENYEQYF
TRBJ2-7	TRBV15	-	CATSPQREGTYEQYF
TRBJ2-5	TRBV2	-	CASSEASGQGVPAREETQYF
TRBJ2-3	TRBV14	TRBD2	CASSQEWYGTSGGPSHTDTQYF
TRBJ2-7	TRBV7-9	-	CASSAQYSRPYEQYF